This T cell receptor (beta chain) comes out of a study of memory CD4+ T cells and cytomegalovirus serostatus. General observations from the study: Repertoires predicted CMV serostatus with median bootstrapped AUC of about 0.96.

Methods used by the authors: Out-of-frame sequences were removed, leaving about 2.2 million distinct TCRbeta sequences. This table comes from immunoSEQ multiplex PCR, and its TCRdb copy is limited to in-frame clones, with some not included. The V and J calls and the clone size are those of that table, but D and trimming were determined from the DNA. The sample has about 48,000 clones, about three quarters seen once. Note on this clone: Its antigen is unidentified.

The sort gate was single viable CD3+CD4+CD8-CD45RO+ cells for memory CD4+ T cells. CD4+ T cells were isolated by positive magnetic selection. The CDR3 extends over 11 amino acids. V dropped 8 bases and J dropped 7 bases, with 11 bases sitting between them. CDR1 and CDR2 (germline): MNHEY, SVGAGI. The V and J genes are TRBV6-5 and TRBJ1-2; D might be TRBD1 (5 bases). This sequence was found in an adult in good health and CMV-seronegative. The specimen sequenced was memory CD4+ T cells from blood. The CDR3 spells CASGGGFGYTF. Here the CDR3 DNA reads TGTGCCAGCGGGGGGGGGTTTGGCTACACCTTC.